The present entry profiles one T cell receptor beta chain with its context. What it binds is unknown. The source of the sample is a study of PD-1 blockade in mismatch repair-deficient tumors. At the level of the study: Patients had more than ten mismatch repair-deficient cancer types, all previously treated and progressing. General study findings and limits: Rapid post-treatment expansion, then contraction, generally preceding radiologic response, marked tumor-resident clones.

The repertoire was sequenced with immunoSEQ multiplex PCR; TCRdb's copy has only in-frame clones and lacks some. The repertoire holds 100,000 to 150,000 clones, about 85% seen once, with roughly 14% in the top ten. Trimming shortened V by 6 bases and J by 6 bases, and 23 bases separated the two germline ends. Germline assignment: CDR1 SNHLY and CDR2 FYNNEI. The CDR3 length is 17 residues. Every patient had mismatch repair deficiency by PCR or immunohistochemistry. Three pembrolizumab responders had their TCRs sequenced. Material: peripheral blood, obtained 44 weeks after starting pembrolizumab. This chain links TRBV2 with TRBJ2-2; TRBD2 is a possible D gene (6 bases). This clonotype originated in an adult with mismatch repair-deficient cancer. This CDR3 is CASSTMVAGFSSGELFF. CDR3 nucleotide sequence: TGTGCCAGCAGCACAATGGTTGCGGGGTTCAGTTCCGGGGAGCTGTTTTTT.